This T cell receptor beta chain was recovered during a study of spatial heterogeneity in lung cancer. Study-wide results and limits: One measure, the expanded intratumoral alpha and beta TCR count, tracked tumor mutation counts.

Stated time point: sample taken at primary tumor resection. Unsorted whole RNA from tumor, nontumor lung or frozen PBMC underwent sequencing. TCRdb analysed the 5' RACE reads with MiXCR anew, one entry per CDR3 protein. The table includes some 10,000 distinct CDR3 sequences, over 3.5% detected once. This clonotype was picked up many times. Its cognate antigen is unknown. V shed 4 bases, J shed 3 bases, and the junction held 3 bases outside the gene matches. This CDR3 comprises 14 residues. Germline V gene data show CDR1 as KGHSH and CDR2 as LQKENI. Specimen: lung tumor tissue, collected at surgery. The receptor comes from a female donor with early-stage non-small cell lung cancer. The genes are TRBV18 and TRBJ2-3; 8 bases align to TRBD1. For the CDR3, the DNA is TGTGCCAGCTCACGCGGACAGGGAACAGATACGCAGTATTTT. It specifies CASSRGQGTDTQYF. Full variable domain (outside the CDR3, taken from reference TRBV18 and TRBJ2-3): NAGVMQNPRHLVRRRGQEARLRCSPMKGHSHVYWYRQLPEEGLKFMVYLQKENIIDESGMPKERFSAEFPKEGPSILRIQQVVRGDSAAYFCASSRGQGTDTQYFGPGTRLTVL.